This T cell receptor beta chain was retrieved from a study of T cell repertoires in cytomegalovirus infection. The wider study: Indicated by public TCR beta signatures were CMV infection and matching HLA type.

TCRdb called the reads again in MiXCR, with one record for every CDR3 protein. The sample holds hundreds of thousands of distinct CDR3 sequences; 30% to 40% are singletons and the top ten take around a sixth. Comments on this clonotype: Its matching antigen is unknown.

Study outcomes and limitations: Ex vivo responses were dominated by HLA-C-restricted CMV-specific TCR beta clonotypes.

Germline assignment: CDR1 KGHSH and CDR2 LQKENI. V was pared by 3 bases and J by 7 bases, with 16 bases between. The CDR3 extends over 16 amino acids. This specimen was cultured PBMCs, taken from culture after CMV antigen stimulation. This TCR was sampled from a human donor in good health (CMV status not recorded). Some clones in this sample may be carry-over from other donors' samples. V is TRBV18 and J is TRBJ1-6; D remains ambiguous. The CDR3 region is CASSPSPPPVNSPLHF. In DNA, the CDR3 is TGTGCCAGCTCACCTTCCCCCCCTCCCGTGAATTCACCCCTCCACTTT.